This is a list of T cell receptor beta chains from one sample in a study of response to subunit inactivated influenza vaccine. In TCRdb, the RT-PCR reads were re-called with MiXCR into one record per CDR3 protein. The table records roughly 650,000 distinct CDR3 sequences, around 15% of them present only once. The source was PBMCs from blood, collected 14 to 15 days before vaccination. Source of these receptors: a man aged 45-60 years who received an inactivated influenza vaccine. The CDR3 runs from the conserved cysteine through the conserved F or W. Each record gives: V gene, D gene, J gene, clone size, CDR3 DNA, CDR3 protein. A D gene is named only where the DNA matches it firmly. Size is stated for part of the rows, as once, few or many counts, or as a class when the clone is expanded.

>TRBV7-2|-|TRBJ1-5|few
TGTGCCAGCAGCTTAGCGGGACACGGTCAGCCCCAGCATTTT
CASSLAGHGQPQHF
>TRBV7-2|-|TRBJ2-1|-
TGTGCCAGCAGCTTAGTGGGGCAGGCCCCCGAGCAGTTCTTC
CASSLVGQAPEQFF
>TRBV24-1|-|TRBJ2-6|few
TGTGCCACCAGTGATTCTGGAAGATCTGGGGCCAACGTCCTGACTTTC
CATSDSGRSGANVLTF
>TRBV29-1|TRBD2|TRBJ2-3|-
TGCAGCGTTGAAGTCCTAGGACTAGCGGGAGTAACAGATACGCAGTATTTT
CSVEVLGLAGVTDTQYF
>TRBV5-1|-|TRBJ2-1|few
TGCGCCAGCAGCTTACAGAGGTTGGCCAATGAGCAGTTCTTC
CASSLQRLANEQFF
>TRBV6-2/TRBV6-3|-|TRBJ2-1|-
TGTGCCAGCAGTTCCTACCCAGGACAGTCTGATGAGCAGTTCTTC
CASSSYPGQSDEQFF
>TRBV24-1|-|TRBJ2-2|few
TGTGCCACCAGTGGACAGAGGCTCACCGGGGAGCTGTTTTTT
CATSGQRLTGELFF
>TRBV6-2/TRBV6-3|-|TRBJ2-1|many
TGTGCCAGCACCCGGGACCCCCCATCGAGCTCCTACAATGAGCAGTTCTTC
CASTRDPPSSSYNEQFF
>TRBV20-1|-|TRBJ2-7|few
TGCAGTGCAAAACCGGGTCTACCTAAAGCCTACGAGCAGTACTTC
CSAKPGLPKAYEQYF
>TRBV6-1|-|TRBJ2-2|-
TGTGCCAGCAGAGAGAGAGGCACCGGGGAGCTGTTTTTT
CASRERGTGELFF
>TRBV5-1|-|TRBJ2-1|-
TGCGCCAGCAGCTTCGGTTTCGGGCATGAGCAGTTCTTC
CASSFGFGHEQFF
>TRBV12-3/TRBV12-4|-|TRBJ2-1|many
TGTGCCAGCAGTTTGGGTTATAGTGAGCAGTTCTTC
CASSLGYSEQFF
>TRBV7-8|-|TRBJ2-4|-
TGTGCCAGCAGCACGCCGGGTAGCGGAACCATAGCCAAAAACATTCAGTACTTC
CASSTPGSGTIAKNIQYF
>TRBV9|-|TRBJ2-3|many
TGTGCCAGCAGCGTAGGAGCCGGGGCGGGGACAGATACGCAGTATTTT
CASSVGAGAGTDTQYF
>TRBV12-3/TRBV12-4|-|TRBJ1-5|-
TGTGCCAGCAGCCAGACCTTTAATCAGCCCCAGCATTTT
CASSQTFNQPQHF
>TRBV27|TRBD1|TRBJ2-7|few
TGTGCCAGCAGTTCATTAAGGACAGGCATCTACGAGCAGTACTTC
CASSSLRTGIYEQYF
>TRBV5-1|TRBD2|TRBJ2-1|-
TGCGCCAGCAGCCGCGCCGGGACTAGATTTGAGCAGTTCTTC
CASSRAGTRFEQFF
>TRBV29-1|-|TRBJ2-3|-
TGCAGCGTTGAAATCGTCCTCGGGTTGGCAGATACGCAGTATTTT
CSVEIVLGLADTQYF
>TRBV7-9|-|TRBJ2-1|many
TGTGCCAGCAGCCCAGGAAATCTAAACTACAATGAGCAGTTCTTC
CASSPGNLNYNEQFF
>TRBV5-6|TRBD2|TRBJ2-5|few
TGTGCCAGCAGCCCAGTCGATCGGGGGGGAAAACAAGAGACCCAGTACTTC
CASSPVDRGGKQETQYF